This T cell receptor (beta chain) was observed in a study of blood T cell repertoires in COVID-19. Libraries were prepared by immunoSEQ multiplex PCR; TCRdb keeps only in-frame clonotypes and omits some of them. The profile shows 360,000 or so clones, about nine tenths of them singletons. The CDR3 covers 12 residues. The ends lost 1 base at V and 10 bases at J; junction bases unmatched: 4. The germline CDR1 and CDR2 sequences are SGHRS and YFSETQ. The gene calls are TRBV5-1 and TRBJ1-2; 7 bases fit TRBD1. This clonotype was sampled from a woman under 40 who had been exposed to COVID-19. The sequenced sample consisted of PBMCs or T cells enriched from blood (not recorded which). The CDR3 region is CASSLTGAFYTF. DNA for the CDR3: TGCGCCAGCAGCTTGACAGGGGCCTTCTACACCTTC.